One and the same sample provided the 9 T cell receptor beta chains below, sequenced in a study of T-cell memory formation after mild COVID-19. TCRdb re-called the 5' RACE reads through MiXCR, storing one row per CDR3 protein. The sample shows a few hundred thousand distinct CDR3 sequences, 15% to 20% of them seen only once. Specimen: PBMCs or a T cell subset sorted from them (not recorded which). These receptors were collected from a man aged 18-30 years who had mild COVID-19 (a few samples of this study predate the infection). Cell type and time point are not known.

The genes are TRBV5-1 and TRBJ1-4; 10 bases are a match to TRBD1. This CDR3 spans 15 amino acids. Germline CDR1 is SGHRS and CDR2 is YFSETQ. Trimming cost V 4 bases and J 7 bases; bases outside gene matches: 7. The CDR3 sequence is CASSPGQGRVEKLFF. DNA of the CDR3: TGCGCCAGCAGCCCGGGACAGGGGCGAGTTGAAAAACTGTTTTTT.

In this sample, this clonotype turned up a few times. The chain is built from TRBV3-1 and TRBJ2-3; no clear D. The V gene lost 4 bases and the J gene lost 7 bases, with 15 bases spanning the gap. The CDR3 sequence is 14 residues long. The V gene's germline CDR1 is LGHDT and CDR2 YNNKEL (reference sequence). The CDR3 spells CASSLEARTHTQYF. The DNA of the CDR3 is TGTGCCAGCAGCCTCGAGGCTCGTACACATACGCAGTATTTT.

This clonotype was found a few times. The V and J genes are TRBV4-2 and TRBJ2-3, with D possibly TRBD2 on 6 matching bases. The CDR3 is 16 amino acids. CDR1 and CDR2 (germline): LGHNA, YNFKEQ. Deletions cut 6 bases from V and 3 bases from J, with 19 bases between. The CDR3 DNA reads TGTGCCAGCAGGGGGACGGAGGGATCCGCGACAGATACGCAGTATTTT. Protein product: CASRGTEGSATDTQYF.

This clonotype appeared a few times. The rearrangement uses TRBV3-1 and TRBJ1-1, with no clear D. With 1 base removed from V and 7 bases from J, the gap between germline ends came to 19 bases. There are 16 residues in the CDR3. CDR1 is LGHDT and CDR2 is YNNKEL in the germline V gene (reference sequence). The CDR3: CASSQVPAEGRGEAFF. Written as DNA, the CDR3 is TGTGCCAGCAGCCAAGTCCCCGCAGAGGGTCGCGGTGAAGCTTTCTTT.

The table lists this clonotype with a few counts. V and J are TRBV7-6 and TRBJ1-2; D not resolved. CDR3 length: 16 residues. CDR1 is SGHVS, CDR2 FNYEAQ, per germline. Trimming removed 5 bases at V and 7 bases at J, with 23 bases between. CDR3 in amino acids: CASSPTWERERGGYTF. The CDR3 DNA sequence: TGTGCCAGCAGCCCCACGTGGGAAAGGGAGCGCGGTGGCTACACCTTC.

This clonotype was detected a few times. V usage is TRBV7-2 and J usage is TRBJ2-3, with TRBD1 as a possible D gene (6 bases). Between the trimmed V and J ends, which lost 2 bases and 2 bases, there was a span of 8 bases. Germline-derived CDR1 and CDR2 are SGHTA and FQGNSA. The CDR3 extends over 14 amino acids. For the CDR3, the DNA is TGTGCCAGCAGCTTAAGGGGGAACACAGATACGCAGTATTTT. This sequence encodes CASSLRGNTDTQYF.

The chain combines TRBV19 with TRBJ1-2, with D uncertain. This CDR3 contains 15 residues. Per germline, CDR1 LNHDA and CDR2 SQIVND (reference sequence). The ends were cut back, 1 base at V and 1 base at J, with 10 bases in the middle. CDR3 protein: CASSIAQELNYGYTF. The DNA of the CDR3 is TGTGCCAGTAGTATAGCCCAGGAACTTAACTATGGCTACACCTTC.

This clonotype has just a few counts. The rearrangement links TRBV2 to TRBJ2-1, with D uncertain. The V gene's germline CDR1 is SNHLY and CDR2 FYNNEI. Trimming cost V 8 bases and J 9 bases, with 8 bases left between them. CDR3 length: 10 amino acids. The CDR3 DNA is TGTGCCAGCGGTCCCGGTGAGCAGTTCTTC. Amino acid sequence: CASGPGEQFF.

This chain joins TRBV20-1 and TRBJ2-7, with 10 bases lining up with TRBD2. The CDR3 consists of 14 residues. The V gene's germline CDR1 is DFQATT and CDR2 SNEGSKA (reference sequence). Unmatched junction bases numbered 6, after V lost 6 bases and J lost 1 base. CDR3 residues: CSAMTSGRSYEQYF. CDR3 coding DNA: TGCAGTGCCATGACTAGCGGGCGATCCTACGAGCAGTACTTC.